Shown below are 3 T cell receptor beta chains from a single sample sequenced in a study of T cell repertoires in cytomegalovirus infection. No cognate antigen is known for these TCRs. TCRdb re-analysed the reads in MiXCR, keeping a single row per CDR3 protein. Here the sample spans 750,000 to 900,000 distinct CDR3 sequences, 25% to 30% being singletons. Sequencing was performed on cultured CD8+ T cells from PBMCs, taken from culture after CMV antigen stimulation. All receptors derive from a human donor in good health (CMV status not recorded). Some clones in this sample may be carry-over from other donors' samples.

The chain employs TRBV27 and TRBJ1-5, with D unresolved. The CDR3 spans 17 residues. In germline, CDR1 is MNHEY, CDR2 SMNVEV (reference sequence). Trimming took 0 bases from V and 0 from J, leaving 12 bases between them. The CDR3 DNA follows: TGTGCCAGCAGTTTATCCTGGTCACAATATAGCAATCAGCCCCAGCATTTT. Protein: CASSLSWSQYSNQPQHF.

This clonotype appeared a few times. Relative to the germline gene, one junction end is altered; a read error may explain this. The gene calls are TRBV10-1 and TRBJ1-1; D is possibly TRBD1 (6 bases). CDR3 length equals 16 residues. The germline V gene encodes CDR1 WNHNN and CDR2 SYGVQD (reference sequence). CDR3 DNA: TGCGCCAGCAGTGAGTCGATTGGGGACAAATTCACTAAAGCTTTCTTT. Translation gives CASSESIGDKFTKAFF.

This clonotype was counted a few times. The rearrangement uses TRBV9 and TRBJ2-3, with 8 bases matching TRBD2. The CDR3 has 16 amino acids. CDR1 SGDLS and CDR2 YYNGEE come from the germline V gene. V gave up 2 bases and J gave up 1 base; unmatched junction bases: 6. This CDR3 is CASSVWISGGTDTQYF. The CDR3 bases are TGTGCCAGCAGCGTTTGGATTAGCGGGGGCACAGATACGCAGTATTTT. The full variable domain, with the rest looked up from reference TRBV9 and TRBJ2-3, is DSGVTQTPKHLITATGQRVTLRCSPRSGDLSVYWYQQSLDQGLQFLIQYYNGEERAKGNILERFSAQQFPDLHSELNLSSLELGDSALYFCASSVWISGGTDTQYFGPGTRLTVL.